These 26 T cell receptor beta chains share one sample of origin, sequenced in a study of blood T cell repertoires in COVID-19. The repertoire was sequenced with immunoSEQ multiplex PCR; TCRdb's copy has only in-frame clones and lacks some. The sample contains more than 95,000 clones, roughly 90% of which appear only once. Sequenced material: peripheral blood. Every receptor here comes from a woman between 55 and 75 years old with acute or convalescent COVID-19.

The V call is TRBV19, the J call TRBJ1-1, with a weak D call TRBD1 (6 bases). Trimming cost V 3 bases and J 4 bases, with 15 bases left between them. Germline V CDR1 and CDR2: LNHDA, SQIVND (reference sequence). The CDR3 sequence is 15 residues long. The CDR3 reads CASSMVGRGFTEAFF. In nucleotides, the CDR3 is TGTGCCAGTAGTATGGTGGGCAGGGGATTCACTGAAGCTTTCTTT.

The chain employs TRBV4-2 and TRBJ1-5; D is unclear. V lost 1 base and J lost 4, with 14 bases in between. The CDR3 extends over 16 amino acids. Germline assignment: CDR1 LGHNA and CDR2 YNFKEQ. For the CDR3, the DNA is TGTGCCAGCAGCCAAGTTGGAGACCGGTTGAATCAGCCCCAGCATTTT. This gives the protein CASSQVGDRLNQPQHF.

V usage is TRBV7-2 and J usage is TRBJ2-7, with 9 bases matching TRBD2. With V trimmed by 1 base and J by 0 bases, 7 bases remained unmatched. The CDR3 consists of 17 residues. Germline V gene lookup returns CDR1 SGHTA and CDR2 FQGNSA. DNA of the CDR3: TGTGCCAGCAGCTTAGGACTAGCGGTCTTGAGCTCCTACGAGCAGTACTTC. It encodes CASSLGLAVLSSYEQYF.

V is TRBV11-2 and J is TRBJ1-6; a possible D gene is TRBD1 (5 bases). The V gene's germline CDR1 is SGHAT and CDR2 FQNNGV. The germline V and J ends were trimmed by 3 bases and 3 bases, with 9 bases remaining between them. The CDR3 has 15 residues. The CDR3 reads CASSLRQGYNSPLHF. The CDR3 bases are TGTGCCAGCAGCTTGCGGCAGGGCTATAATTCACCCCTCCACTTT.

The rearrangement uses TRBV2 and TRBJ2-3, with TRBD1 as a possible D gene (6 bases). Trimming removed 2 bases at V and 0 bases at J, with 15 bases between. Germline loops: CDR1 SNHLY, CDR2 FYNNEI. The CDR3 totals 17 residues. In nucleotides, the CDR3 is TGTGCCAGCAGTGAACTGGGGGCGGTGCTGAGCACAGATACGCAGTATTTT. As protein: CASSELGAVLSTDTQYF.

This clone occurred a few times. The rearrangement links TRBV6-5 to TRBJ2-1, with D perhaps TRBD1 (8 bases). Looked up from germline, CDR1 is MNHEY and CDR2 is SVGAGI. V was trimmed by 0 bases and J by 7 bases, leaving 16 bases between them. The CDR3 loop spans 16 amino acids. CDR3 loop: CASSYSNDRGGNEQFF. CDR3 nucleotides: TGTGCCAGCAGTTACTCGAATGACAGGGGAGGGAATGAGCAGTTCTTC.

The chain links TRBV6-5 to TRBJ2-7; 8 nucleotides match TRBD1. The CDR3 length is 13 residues. The germline V gene has CDR1 MNHEY and CDR2 SVGAGI. V shed 7 bases, J shed 7 bases, and the junction held 9 bases outside the gene matches. Here the CDR3 reads CASTLTGVEEQYV. CDR3 coding DNA: TGTGCCAGCACCCTGACAGGGGTAGAAGAGCAGTACGTC.

The chain links TRBV4-1 to TRBJ1-1; D gene unclear. The CDR3 extends over 13 amino acids. V was pared by 2 bases and J by 0 bases, with 4 bases between. Germline V gives CDR1 MGHRA, CDR2 YSYEKL. The CDR3 region has the DNA TGCGCCAGCAGCCAACAGTTGAACACTGAAGCTTTCTTT. This translates into CASSQQLNTEAFF.

The chain couples TRBV19 to TRBJ2-7; 7 positions agree with TRBD1. V gave up 5 bases and J gave up 3 bases; unmatched junction bases: 10. This CDR3 is built from 15 residues. Looked up from germline, CDR1 is LNHDA and CDR2 is SQIVND (reference sequence). The CDR3 DNA sequence: TGTGCCAGTAGTGTCCCACAGGGGAAGGTCTACGAGCAGTACTTC. Translation gives CASSVPQGKVYEQYF.

The chain uses TRBV20-1 and TRBJ2-1; D call uncertain. The CDR3 runs to 11 residues. CDR1 and CDR2 (germline): DFQATT, SNEGSKA (reference sequence). Trimming left V 0 bases short and J 13 bases short, with 10 bases between. CDR3 loop: CSARDGGTQFF. The CDR3 coding sequence is TGCAGTGCTAGAGACGGCGGAACTCAGTTCTTC.

The chain employs TRBV27 and TRBJ1-2; D may be TRBD1 (6 bases). The CDR3 covers 15 residues. From germline, CDR1 is MNHEY and CDR2 SMNVEV (reference sequence). V was clipped by 8 bases and J by 7 bases, with 23 bases between them. The CDR3 sequence: CASRPRKQGVSGYTF. In DNA, the CDR3 is TGTGCCAGCCGGCCCAGGAAACAGGGTGTAAGTGGCTACACCTTC.

The chain employs TRBV2 and TRBJ1-2; possibly TRBD1 for D (5 bases). CDR1 is SNHLY, CDR2 FYNNEI, per germline. The length of the CDR3 is 13 residues. The V end lost 6 bases, the J end lost 4 bases, and 12 bases lay between the germline ends. CDR3 coding DNA: TGTGCCAGCAGGGCGGGGCCTGGCTATGGCTACACCTTC. Its protein is CASRAGPGYGYTF. Based on the CDR3 plus reference TRBV2 and TRBJ1-2, the full variable domain is EPEVTQTPSHQVTQMGQEVILRCVPISNHLYFYWYRQILGQKVEFLVSFYNNEISEKSEIFDDQFSVERPDGSNFTLKIRSTKLEDSAMYFCASRAGPGYGYTFGSGTRLTVV.

The CDR3 sequence is CASSLQGGPRRYEQYF. CDR3 sequence (DNA): TGTGCCAGCAGCTTACAAGGGGGCCCACGGCGCTACGAGCAGTACTTC. The V gene is TRBV11-1, the J gene TRBJ2-7; 7 positions agree with TRBD1. The length of the CDR3 is 16 residues. Germline assignment: CDR1 SGHAT and CDR2 FQDESV (reference sequence). V dropped 2 bases and J dropped 3; count of bases not matched to a gene: 10.

J is TRBJ1-2 and V is TRBV3-1 (or the pseudogene TRBV3-2), with 8 nucleotides matching TRBD1. Germline V gene lookup returns CDR1 LGHDT and CDR2 YNNKEL (reference sequence). Trimming cost V 4 bases and J 5 bases; bases outside gene matches: 3. The CDR3 is made up of 13 amino acids. CDR3 sequence reads: CASSPQGGYGYTF. The DNA of the CDR3 is TGTGCCAGCAGCCCACAGGGGGGGTATGGCTACACCTTC.

This clone was seen more than once but under ten times. V usage is TRBV19 and J usage is TRBJ1-5, with 8 bases identical to TRBD1. J was trimmed by 3 bases and V by 4 bases; bases with no gene match: 11. The CDR3 contains 17 residues. Germline V gene lookup returns CDR1 LNHDA and CDR2 SQIVND (reference sequence). The CDR3 sequence is CASSNSGGAGINQPQHF. Here the CDR3 DNA reads TGTGCCAGTAGTAATTCAGGGGGCGCGGGAATCAATCAGCCCCAGCATTTT. Full variable domain (outside the CDR3, taken from reference TRBV19 and TRBJ1-5): DGGITQSPKYLFRKEGQNVTLSCEQNLNHDAMYWYRQDPGQGLRLIYYSQIVNDFQKGDIAEGYSVSREKKESFPLTVTSAQKNPTAFYLCASSNSGGAGINQPQHFGDGTRLSIL.

V usage is TRBV18 and J usage is TRBJ1-1, with D unresolved. CDR3 length equals 14 residues. The V gene lost 5 bases and the J gene lost 0 bases, with 10 bases spanning the gap. Per germline, CDR1 KGHSH and CDR2 LQKENI. The DNA for the CDR3 is TGTGCCAGCTCAATAGTAGCTATGAACACTGAAGCTTTCTTT. Its translation: CASSIVAMNTEAFF.

This chain links TRBV4-2 with TRBJ2-7, with 9 positions matching TRBD2. The germline V gene has CDR1 LGHNA and CDR2 YNFKEQ. Trimming cost V 2 bases and J 5 bases; bases outside gene matches: 10. The CDR3 has 16 amino acids. CDR3 amino acids: CASSQPVAGERDEQYF. For the CDR3, the DNA is TGTGCCAGCAGCCAACCCGTAGCGGGAGAGAGGGACGAGCAGTACTTC.

The chain links TRBV6-5 to TRBJ1-1; TRBD1 might be the D (6 bases). The CDR3 has 13 residues. Per the germline V gene, CDR1 is MNHEY and CDR2 is SVGAGI. V was pared by 7 bases and J by 3 bases, with 12 bases between. The CDR3 protein is CASMDTGYTEAFF. In DNA, the CDR3 is TGTGCCAGCATGGACACAGGGTACACTGAAGCTTTCTTT.

J is TRBJ1-1 and V is TRBV5-4; 8 positions agree with TRBD1. The germline V gene has CDR1 SGHNT and CDR2 YYREEE (reference sequence). J gave up 0 bases and V 4 bases, and 8 bases lay outside the gene matches. The CDR3 consists of 16 residues. DNA for the CDR3: TGTGCCAGCAGCCCCGGGACAGGCCGGATGAACACTGAAGCTTTCTTT. This codes for CASSPGTGRMNTEAFF.

V is TRBV6-5 and J is TRBJ2-1; no definite D call. This CDR3 spans 13 amino acids. V shed 0 bases and J shed 8 bases, with 8 bases lying between them. Germline CDR1 is MNHEY and CDR2 is SVGAGI. The CDR3 DNA reads TGTGCCAGCAGTTACTCGAGTCGGGATGAGCAGTTCTTC. This encodes CASSYSSRDEQFF.

The chain carries TRBV5-1 and TRBJ1-4, with 9 bases matching TRBD1. In germline, CDR1 is SGHRS, CDR2 YFSETQ. CDR3 length: 16 residues. Trimming took 4 bases from V and 4 from J; bases not matched to a gene: 8. CDR3 in amino acids: CASSPLGTGFNEKLFF. In DNA, the CDR3 is TGCGCCAGCAGCCCCCTCGGGACAGGGTTTAATGAAAAACTGTTTTTT.

CDR3 bases: TGCGCCAGCAGCCACGCGGGTGGGAACACTGAAGCTTTCTTT. Translated: CASSHAGGNTEAFF. V is TRBV5-1 and J is TRBJ1-1; D is undetermined. CDR1 is SGHRS and CDR2 is YFSETQ in the germline V gene. V dropped 4 bases and J dropped 1 base, with 11 bases sitting between them. The CDR3 is 14 residues long.

This sequence joins TRBV28 and TRBJ1-2, with D possibly matching TRBD1 (5 bases). Germline V gene sequence: CDR1 MDHEN, CDR2 SYDVKM. CDR3 length: 15 residues. Trimming shortened V by 6 bases and J by 4 bases, and 18 bases separated the two germline ends. CDR3 bases: TGTGCCAGCAGCGCCTTCGGGGCCGGGGGCTATGGCTACACCTTC. It yields the protein CASSAFGAGGYGYTF.

The chain joins TRBV21-1 to TRBJ1-6. TRBV21-1 has pseudogene status. This CDR3 has 15 residues. DNA of the CDR3: TGTGCCAGCAGCCCGGGACTGCTCTATAATTCACCCCTCCACTTT. It specifies CASSPGLLYNSPLHF.

The V call is TRBV7-3, the J call TRBJ2-2, with D uncertain. CDR1 and CDR2 from the germline V gene are SGHTA and FQGTGA. V lost 5 bases and J lost 1, with 8 bases in between. The CDR3 covers 14 residues. The CDR3 sequence: CASSPDWNTGELFF. CDR3 DNA sequence: TGTGCCAGCAGCCCTGACTGGAACACCGGGGAGCTGTTTTTT.

The chain combines TRBV7-8 with TRBJ2-7, with D tentatively TRBD2 (5 bases). The V and J ends lost 0 bases and 4 bases respectively, with 10 bases between them. The CDR3 totals 14 residues. CDR1 is SGHVS, CDR2 FQNEAQ, per germline. CDR3 loop: CASSLARLAYEQYV. CDR3 bases: TGTGCCAGCAGCTTAGCCCGGCTAGCTTACGAGCAGTACGTC.